The 4 T cell receptor beta chains below all came from one sample that was sequenced in a study of OX40 agonist ivuxolimab in advanced cancers. The protocol was immunoSEQ multiplex PCR, while the TCRdb copy is restricted to in-frame clones and leaves out a portion. The sample yields more than 35,000 clones, around four fifths seen once. Source: CD4+ or CD8+ T cells sorted from blood, taken in a trial of the OX40 agonist ivuxolimab. These receptors came from an adult with an advanced solid tumor such as melanoma, head and neck, liver or kidney cancer.

This sequence joins TRBV4-3 and TRBJ2-1; D ambiguous. The germline V gene encodes CDR1 LGHNA and CDR2 YSLEER. The ends were cut back, 0 bases at V and 4 bases at J, with 7 bases in the middle. This CDR3 is built from 14 residues. The CDR3 DNA reads as TGCGCCAGCAGCCAAGATGCAGTATACAATGAGCAGTTCTTC. Translation: CASSQDAVYNEQFF.

The J gene is TRBJ1-1, the V gene TRBV27; unclear D gene. The CDR3 covers 15 residues. The V and J ends lost 5 bases and 4 bases respectively, with 17 bases between them. Germline V CDR1 and CDR2: MNHEY, SMNVEV (reference sequence). The DNA for the CDR3 is TGTGCCAGCAGTCCTATCCCCTTACGGAGCACTGAAGCTTTCTTT. Protein: CASSPIPLRSTEAFF.

V and J are TRBV5-4 and TRBJ2-3; D is ambiguous. V shed 6 bases and J shed 1 base, with 21 bases lying between them. The CDR3 extends over 17 amino acids. Germline CDR1 is SGHNT and CDR2 is YYREEE (reference sequence). The CDR3 spells CASTPKPGRSGTDTQYF. The CDR3 DNA follows: TGTGCCAGCACCCCGAAGCCGGGCCGCAGTGGCACAGATACGCAGTATTTT.

Many counts were recorded for this clone. The rearrangement uses TRBV9 and TRBJ1-2; TRBD1 might be the D (5 bases). The V and J ends lost 1 base and 8 bases respectively, with 15 bases between them. The CDR3 is made up of 14 amino acids. Germline CDR1 SGDLS, CDR2 YYNGEE. The CDR3 loop reads CASSVWGSVRGYTF. The CDR3 bases are TGTGCCAGCAGCGTATGGGGCAGCGTCAGGGGCTACACCTTC.